This T cell receptor beta chain was sequenced for a study of T cell repertoires in cytomegalovirus infection. Looking at the study overall: Public TCR beta signatures marked donors with CMV infection and the matching HLA. Study observations and caveats: Dominant in the ex vivo response were TCR beta clonotypes restricted by HLA-C and specific for CMV.

TCRdb analysed the reads with MiXCR anew, one entry per CDR3 protein. Here the sample spans hundreds of thousands of distinct CDR3 sequences, about a tenth being singletons. The sample holds many counts of this clonotype. Its antigen is as yet unknown. The CDR3 runs to 12 residues. V was trimmed by 4 bases and J by 7 bases, leaving 8 bases between them. This clonotype originated in a human donor in good health (CMV status not recorded). Some clones in this sample may be carry-over from other donors' samples. J is TRBJ2-4 and V is TRBV12-3 or TRBV12-4; D remains unclear. Material for sequencing was PBMCs. This CDR3 reads CASSYSSNIQYF. The CDR3 nucleotides are TGTGCCAGCAGTTATAGTTCGAACATTCAGTACTTC.